Listed below are T cell receptor beta chains from one sample, sequenced in a study of T cell repertoires in cytomegalovirus infection. No antigen has been assigned to these receptors. Each CDR3 protein is one row after TCRdb ran MiXCR on the reads. The sample lists 750,000 to 900,000 distinct CDR3 sequences, about 29% occurring once. The sequencing here drew on cultured CD8+ T cells from PBMCs, taken from culture after CMV antigen stimulation. These receptors were collected from a human donor in good health (CMV status not recorded). Some clones in this sample may be carry-over from other donors' samples. CDR3s include the opening cysteine and the closing phenylalanine or tryptophan. The D gene is left open where the match is weak. Some rows have no size entry. The others give once, few or many, or a class for an expanded clone.

d_gene	j_gene	v_gene	abundance	CDR3aa	CDR3nt
TRBD1	TRBJ2-5	TRBV7-8	many	CASSFRDRDQETQYF	TGTGCCAGCAGCTTCCGGGACAGGGATCAAGAGACCCAGTACTTC
TRBD1	TRBJ2-7	TRBV6-2/TRBV6-3	NA	CASSHPGQGFSYEQYF	TGTGCCAGCAGTCATCCGGGACAGGGGTTCTCCTACGAGCAGTACTTC
TRBD2	TRBJ2-7	TRBV9	NA	CASSPRRTSGGSEQYF	TGTGCCAGCAGCCCCCGTAGAACAAGCGGGGGGTCCGAGCAGTACTTC
NA	TRBJ1-1	TRBV2	NA	CASSEARMNTEAFF	TGTGCCAGCAGTGAAGCTAGGATGAACACTGAAGCTTTCTTT
NA	TRBJ1-1	TRBV4-1	NA	CASSLRGGGENTEAFF	TGCGCCAGCAGCCTCCGGGGAGGGGGGGAGAACACTGAAGCTTTCTTT
NA	TRBJ2-5	TRBV12-3/TRBV12-4	once	CASSPRPARETQYF	TGTGCCAGCAGCCCCCGACCGGCGAGGGAGACCCAGTACTTC
NA	TRBJ1-1	TRBV19	NA	CASREVAKDTEAFF	TGTGCCAGTAGGGAGGTAGCCAAGGACACTGAAGCTTTCTTT
NA	TRBJ2-7	TRBV7-6	many	CASSLFTGSSYEQYF	TGTGCCAGCAGCTTATTTACAGGGAGCTCCTACGAGCAGTACTTC
TRBD1	TRBJ1-1	TRBV4-3	NA	CASSPTGDLGTEAFF	TGCGCCAGCAGCCCGACAGGGGACTTGGGGACTGAAGCTTTCTTT
NA	TRBJ1-1	TRBV6-1	few	CAINLPGAGTEAFF	TGTGCCATCAACCTCCCGGGGGCGGGCACTGAAGCTTTCTTT
NA	TRBJ1-5	TRBV5-5	NA	CASSSGKGVERNQPQHF	TGTGCCAGCAGCTCCGGGAAGGGGGTCGAGCGCAATCAGCCCCAGCATTTT
NA	TRBJ1-1	TRBV4-1	NA	CASSPYRGGMGNTEAFF	TGCGCCAGCAGCCCGTATCGGGGGGGCATGGGGAACACTGAAGCTTTCTTT
TRBD2	TRBJ2-1	TRBV12-3/TRBV12-4	NA	CASTTAGGSYNEQFF	TGTGCCAGCACCACTGCGGGGGGCTCCTACAATGAGCAGTTCTTC
NA	TRBJ2-5	TRBV19	few	CASSIAGVEETQYF	TGTGCCAGTAGTATAGCAGGGGTAGAAGAGACCCAGTACTTC
TRBD1	TRBJ1-2	TRBV28	few	CASNPQGAWGYTF	TGTGCCAGCAACCCCCAGGGGGCGTGGGGCTACACCTTC
NA	TRBJ2-5	TRBV5-6	few	CASSKHRQPGGKTQYF	TGTGCCAGCAGCAAACACCGACAGCCTGGAGGAAAGACCCAGTACTTC
TRBD1	TRBJ1-4	TRBV19	few	CASSREPPVDRGFTNEKLFF	TGTGCCAGTAGCCGAGAGCCCCCGGTGGACAGGGGGTTCACAAATGAAAAACTGTTTTTT
NA	TRBJ2-1	TRBV20-1	NA	CSARGHGGTYNEQFF	TGCAGTGCTAGAGGTCATGGGGGAACCTACAATGAGCAGTTCTTC
NA	TRBJ1-5	TRBV12-3/TRBV12-4	few	CASSQPNQPQHF	TGTGCCAGCAGCCAGCCTAATCAGCCCCAGCATTTT
TRBD1	TRBJ1-4	TRBV6-2/TRBV6-3	NA	CASSYGLGQGLEKLFF	TGTGCCAGCAGTTACGGATTAGGACAGGGTCTTGAAAAACTGTTTTTT
NA	TRBJ2-7	TRBV6-5	NA	CASSYTAGNEQYF	TGTGCCAGCAGTTACACCGCAGGGAACGAGCAGTACTTC
NA	TRBJ2-1	TRBV4-3	NA	CASSPLEGRYEQFF	TGCGCCAGCAGCCCCCTAGAGGGGAGGTATGAGCAGTTCTTC
TRBD2	TRBJ2-1	TRBV4-2	NA	CASSQAALRLAGTYNEQFF	TGTGCCAGCAGCCAGGCTGCCCTTCGACTAGCGGGGACGTACAATGAGCAGTTCTTC
NA	TRBJ1-1	TRBV7-9	many	CASRVGGGNTEAFF	TGTGCCAGCAGAGTGGGGGGGGGTAACACTGAAGCTTTCTTT
TRBD2	TRBJ2-5	TRBV12-3/TRBV12-4	many	CASRLSGGGETQYF	TGTGCCAGCAGACTAAGCGGGGGGGGGGAGACCCAGTACTTC
NA	TRBJ2-4	TRBV6-5	once	CVSRAGSLAKNIQYF	TGTGTCAGCAGGGCGGGCAGCCTAGCCAAAAACATTCAGTACTTC
TRBD2	TRBJ2-1	TRBV6-5	few	CASSYSLISSGGAYNEQFF	TGTGCCAGCAGTTACTCCCTAATATCTAGCGGGGGGGCGTACAATGAGCAGTTCTTC
NA	TRBJ1-1	TRBV6-6	few	CASSYGQGMNTEAFF	TGTGCCAGCAGTTATGGCCAGGGAATGAACACTGAAGCTTTCTTT
TRBD1	TRBJ1-2	TRBV25-1	few	CASSEETGGPVGYTF	TGTGCCAGCAGTGAGGAGACAGGGGGGCCGGTAGGCTACACCTTC
NA	TRBJ1-1	TRBV19	few	CASRFPLDTEAFF	TGTGCCAGTAGGTTCCCCCTGGACACTGAAGCTTTCTTT
NA	TRBJ2-1	TRBV6-6	few	CASSYLQGYNEQFF	TGTGCCAGCAGTTACCTCCAGGGCTACAATGAGCAGTTCTTC